Sequencing of this TCR beta chain was carried out in a study of T cell changes during pregnancy in multiple sclerosis. A few counts support this clone. Some clones are missing from TCRdb's copy, which holds only in-frame ones; the method was immunoSEQ multiplex PCR. The sample includes about 21,000 clones, around 93% of them seen just once. This CDR3 has 14 residues. Trimming removed 0 bases at V and 8 bases at J, with 11 bases between. Germline V lookup: CDR1 GTSNPN, CDR2 SVGIG (reference sequence). The sequence was collected from a female donor with multiple sclerosis, enrolled in a pregnancy study. The chain carries TRBV30 and TRBJ1-6; D not certain. Here the sequenced sample was CD4+ T cells from peripheral blood mononuclear cells, taken in the third trimester of pregnancy. Written as DNA, the CDR3 is TGTGCCTGGAGTGTCACTTTGGGAGATTCACCCCTCCACTTT. This codes for CAWSVTLGDSPLHF.